A selection of T cell receptor beta chains follows, all from one sample in a study of shared clonotypes between healthy human individuals. Data came from immunoSEQ multiplex PCR; TCRdb stores just in-frame clones and leaves some out. The sample includes under 850,000 clones, 80% to 95% of them seen just once. The sequencing input was naive CD8+ T cells sorted from blood. These receptors were obtained from a man between 25 and 39 years old in good health. CDR3s include the opening cysteine and the closing phenylalanine or tryptophan. D genes are given only for firm matches. Rows give clone size only sometimes, using once, few, many, or a class for an expanded clone.

j_call d_call v_call clone_size cdr3_length cdr3_aa cdr3_nt
TRBJ2-1 TRBD2 TRBV19 NA 17 CASSIKLAGGRRGEQFF TGTGCCAGTAGTATCAAACTAGCGGGAGGCCGGAGGGGTGAGCAGTTCTTC
TRBJ2-3 NA TRBV5-4 NA 12 CASSFLTDTQYF TGTGCCAGCAGCTTCTTAACAGATACGCAGTATTTT
TRBJ2-1 NA TRBV2 NA 14 CASRGSDYYNEQFF TGTGCCAGCAGGGGGTCGGACTATTACAATGAGCAGTTCTTC
TRBJ2-3 TRBD2 TRBV13 NA 14 CASSLSGLADTQYF TGTGCCAGCAGCCTTTCAGGACTAGCGGATACGCAGTATTTT
TRBJ2-2 NA TRBV11-2 NA 13 CASRQTRSGELFF TGTGCCAGCAGACAAACCCGAAGTGGGGAGCTGTTTTTT
TRBJ2-3 NA TRBV6-5 NA 13 CASSSGLKDTQYF TGTGCCAGCAGTTCCGGACTGAAAGATACGCAGTATTTT
TRBJ1-5 NA TRBV27 few 14 CASSLRAVNQPQHF TGTGCCAGCAGTTTACGGGCAGTCAATCAGCCCCAGCATTTT
TRBJ2-1 TRBD2 TRBV10-2 NA 17 CASDRPASGSSYNEQFF TGCGCCAGCGATAGACCGGCTAGCGGGAGCTCCTACAATGAGCAGTTCTTC
TRBJ2-7 NA TRBV7-8 NA 16 CASSYGEEGGTYEQYF TGTGCCAGCAGCTATGGCGAGGAGGGGGGCACCTACGAGCAGTACTTC
TRBJ2-3 NA TRBV7-9 NA 14 CASSQAPSTDTQYF TGTGCCAGCAGCCAAGCCCCCAGTACAGATACGCAGTATTTT
TRBJ2-3 TRBD2 TRBV9 NA 16 CASSGRTSGSTDTQYF TGTGCCAGCAGCGGCCGGACTAGCGGGAGTACAGATACGCAGTATTTT
TRBJ2-1 TRBD2 TRBV5-1 NA 17 CASSNRLAASSYNEQFF TGCGCCAGCAGCAACAGACTAGCGGCCAGCTCCTACAATGAGCAGTTCTTC
TRBJ2-1 TRBD1 TRBV5-6 NA 17 CASSPEFDRGLYNEQFF TGTGCCAGCAGCCCGGAATTCGACAGGGGTCTCTACAATGAGCAGTTCTTC
TRBJ2-5 TRBD1 TRBV6-1 NA 12 CAADRVGETQYF TGTGCCGCAGACAGGGTAGGGGAGACCCAGTACTTC
TRBJ2-1 TRBD2 TRBV27 NA 13 CASRRLADNEQFF TGTGCCAGCAGGAGACTAGCGGACAATGAGCAGTTCTTC
TRBJ1-1 TRBD1 TRBV6-5 NA 14 CASSREGGNTEAFF TGTGCCAGCAGTCGGGAAGGGGGCAACACTGAAGCTTTCTTT
TRBJ2-7 TRBD1 TRBV2 NA 14 CASWAGTGDYEQYF TGTGCCAGCTGGGCCGGGACAGGCGATTACGAGCAGTACTTC
TRBJ2-7 TRBD2 TRBV29-1 NA 14 CSVEIAGGSYEQYF TGCAGCGTTGAAATAGCGGGAGGTTCCTACGAGCAGTACTTC
TRBJ2-7 TRBD2 TRBV18 NA 13 CASSSGRANEQYF TGTGCCAGCTCATCCGGGAGGGCCAACGAGCAGTACTTC
TRBJ2-2 NA TRBV7-9 NA 16 CASSLDRGINTGELFF TGTGCCAGCAGCTTAGATAGGGGAATCAACACCGGGGAGCTGTTTTTT
TRBJ2-7 NA TRBV2 NA 15 CASSDPGASSAEQYF TGTGCCAGCAGTGATCCCGGCGCTAGCTCGGCCGAGCAGTACTTC
TRBJ1-1 TRBD1 TRBV19 NA 14 CASRHRGIDTEAFF TGTGCCAGTAGGCACAGGGGGATAGACACTGAAGCTTTCTTT
TRBJ2-7 TRBD2 TRBV19 NA 15 CASSRDRGLVYEQYF TGTGCCAGTAGTCGGGACCGCGGACTAGTCTACGAGCAGTACTTC
TRBJ2-7 NA TRBV7-6 NA 13 CASSPGQWVEQYF TGTGCCAGCAGCCCCGGACAGTGGGTTGAGCAGTACTTC
TRBJ2-1 TRBD1 TRBV9 NA 13 CASSGGQHNEQFF TGTGCCAGCAGCGGGGGACAGCACAATGAGCAGTTCTTC
TRBJ2-5 NA TRBV7-9 NA 13 CASVRAEGETQYF TGTGCCAGCGTTCGGGCCGAAGGAGAGACCCAGTACTTC
TRBJ1-1 TRBD1 TRBV7-9 NA 17 CASSRISGTGGDTEAFF TGTGCCAGCAGCCGAATATCCGGGACAGGCGGGGACACTGAAGCTTTCTTT
TRBJ1-2 NA TRBV6-4 NA 13 CASRDGRGGGYTF TGTGCCAGCAGGGACGGCAGGGGAGGTGGCTACACCTTC
TRBJ2-7 NA TRBV10-2 NA 12 CASSERIYEQYF TGCGCCAGCAGTGAACGGATTTACGAGCAGTACTTC
TRBJ2-5 TRBD2 TRBV9 NA 15 CASSVGLAGRETQYF TGTGCCAGCAGCGTGGGACTAGCGGGACGGGAGACCCAGTACTTC
TRBJ1-2 TRBD1 TRBV6-5 NA 15 CASSPIATGFNGYTF TGTGCCAGCAGCCCTATCGCGACAGGGTTTAATGGCTACACCTTC
TRBJ1-3 NA TRBV9 NA 16 CASSASRGSSGNTIYF TGTGCCAGCAGCGCCAGCCGGGGGTCCTCTGGAAACACCATATATTTT
TRBJ2-1 TRBD2 TRBV7-9 NA 15 CASSTSGRFPHEQFF TGTGCCAGCAGCACTAGCGGGAGGTTTCCCCATGAGCAGTTCTTC
TRBJ2-4 NA TRBV7-2 NA 14 CASSPLLQQNIQYF TGTGCCAGCAGCCCTCTACTTCAACAAAACATTCAGTACTTC
TRBJ2-3 TRBD2 TRBV5-1 NA 15 CASSFIAGVRDTQYF TGCGCCAGCAGCTTCATAGCGGGAGTTCGAGATACGCAGTATTTT
TRBJ2-7 NA TRBV6-5 NA 14 CASSYSGWSYEQYF TGTGCCAGCAGTTACTCGGGCTGGAGCTACGAGCAGTACTTC
TRBJ1-5 TRBD1 TRBV2 NA 16 CASSGEATGPNQPQHF TGTGCCAGCAGCGGAGAGGCGACAGGGCCAAATCAGCCCCAGCATTTT
TRBJ2-2 NA TRBV4-2 NA 15 CASSPPADFYGELFF TGTGCCAGCAGTCCCCCCGCAGACTTCTACGGGGAGCTGTTTTTT
TRBJ1-5 NA TRBV5-4 few 14 CASSLAPGAQPQHF TGTGCCAGCAGCTTGGCCCCGGGGGCCCAGCCCCAGCATTTT
TRBJ1-1 NA TRBV6-5 NA 13 CASSYRVGTEAFF TGTGCCAGCAGTTACAGGGTCGGGACTGAAGCTTTCTTT
TRBJ2-3 TRBD2 TRBV19 NA 15 CASSMLAEATDTQYF TGTGCCAGTAGTATGCTAGCGGAAGCCACAGATACGCAGTATTTT